The T cell receptor (beta chain) described here comes from a study of patients and donors after allogeneic stem cell transplantation. TCRdb reanalysed the RT-PCR reads using MiXCR and keeps one entry per CDR3 protein. The sample holds roughly 200,000 distinct CDR3 sequences, around two fifths seen once. The CDR3 has 14 residues. Between the trimmed V and J ends, which lost 8 bases and 5 bases, there was a span of 18 bases. The TCR originated in a human donor who was either an allogeneic HSCT recipient or a stem cell or donor lymphocyte infusion donor (not recorded which). It is not recorded whose cells these are; they may come from a transplant donor. The chain recombines TRBV12-3 or TRBV12-4 with TRBJ1-1; weak D call: TRBD1 (5 bases). Material: blood, either unsorted or a sorted T cell fraction (not recorded which). CDR3 nucleotide sequence: TGTGCCAGCGTTAGAGGGGCGATGGAGACTGAAGCTTTCTTT. It yields the protein CASVRGAMETEAFF.